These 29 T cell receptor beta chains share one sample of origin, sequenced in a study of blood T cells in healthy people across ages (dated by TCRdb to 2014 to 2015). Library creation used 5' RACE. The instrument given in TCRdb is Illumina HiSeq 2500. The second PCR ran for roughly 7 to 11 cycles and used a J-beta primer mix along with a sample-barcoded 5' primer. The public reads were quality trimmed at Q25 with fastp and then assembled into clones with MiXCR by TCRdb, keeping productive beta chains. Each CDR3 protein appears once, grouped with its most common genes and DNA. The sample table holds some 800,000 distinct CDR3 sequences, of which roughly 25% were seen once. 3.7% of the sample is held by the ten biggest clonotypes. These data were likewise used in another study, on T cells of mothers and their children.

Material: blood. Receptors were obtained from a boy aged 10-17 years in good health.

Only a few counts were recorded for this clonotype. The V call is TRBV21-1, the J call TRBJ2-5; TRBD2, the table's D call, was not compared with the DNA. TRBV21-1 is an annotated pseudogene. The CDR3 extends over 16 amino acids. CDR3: CASSNPKLALQETQYF. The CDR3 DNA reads TGTGCCAGCAGCAACCCAAAACTAGCGTTACAAGAGACCCAGTACTTC.

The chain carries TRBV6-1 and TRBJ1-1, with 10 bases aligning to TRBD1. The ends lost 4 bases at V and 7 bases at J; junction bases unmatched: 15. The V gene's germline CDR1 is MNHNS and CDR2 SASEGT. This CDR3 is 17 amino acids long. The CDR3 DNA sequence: TGTGCCAGCAGTGGTGCAGCGGGGACAGGGGTTAGTGGTGAAGCTTTCTTT. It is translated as CASSGAAGTGVSGEAFF.

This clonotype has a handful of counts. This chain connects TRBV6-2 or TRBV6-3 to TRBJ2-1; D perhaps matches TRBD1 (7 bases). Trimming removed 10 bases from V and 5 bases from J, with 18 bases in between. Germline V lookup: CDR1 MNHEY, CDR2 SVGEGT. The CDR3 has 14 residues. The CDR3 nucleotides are TGTGCCACTCAGATAGCAGGGGGGAACAATGAGCAGTTCTTC. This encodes CATQIAGGNNEQFF.

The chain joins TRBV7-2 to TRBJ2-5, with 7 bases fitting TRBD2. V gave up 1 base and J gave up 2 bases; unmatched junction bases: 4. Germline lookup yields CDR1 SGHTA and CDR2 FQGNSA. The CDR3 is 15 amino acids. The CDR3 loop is CASSLVASGQETQYF. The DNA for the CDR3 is TGTGCCAGCAGCTTAGTTGCTAGCGGACAAGAGACCCAGTACTTC.

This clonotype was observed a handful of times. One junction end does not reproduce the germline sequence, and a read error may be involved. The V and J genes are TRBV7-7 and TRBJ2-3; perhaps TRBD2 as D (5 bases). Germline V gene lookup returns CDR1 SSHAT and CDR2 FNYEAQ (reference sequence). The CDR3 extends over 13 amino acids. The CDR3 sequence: CASSLNGADTQYF. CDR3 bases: TGTGCTAGCAGCTTAAACGGGGCAGATACGCAGTATTTT. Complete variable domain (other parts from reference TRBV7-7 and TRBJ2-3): GAGVSQSPRYKVTKRGQDVTLRCDPISSHATLYWYQQALGQGPEFLTYFNYEAQPDKSGLPSDRFSAERPEGSISTLTIQRTEQRDSAMYRCASSLNGADTQYFGPGTRLTVL.

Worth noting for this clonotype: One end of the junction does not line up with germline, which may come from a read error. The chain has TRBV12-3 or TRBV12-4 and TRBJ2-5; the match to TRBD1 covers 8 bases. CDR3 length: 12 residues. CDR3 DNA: TGTGCCAGCAGTTCAACCGGGACAGGTTCCCACTTC. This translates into CASSSTGTGSHF.

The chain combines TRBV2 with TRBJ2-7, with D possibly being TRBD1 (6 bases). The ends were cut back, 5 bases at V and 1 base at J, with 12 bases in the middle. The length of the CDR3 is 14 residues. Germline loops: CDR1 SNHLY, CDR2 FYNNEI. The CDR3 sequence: CASSWQGNSYEQYF. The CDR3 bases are TGTGCCAGCAGTTGGCAGGGGAATTCCTACGAGCAGTACTTC.

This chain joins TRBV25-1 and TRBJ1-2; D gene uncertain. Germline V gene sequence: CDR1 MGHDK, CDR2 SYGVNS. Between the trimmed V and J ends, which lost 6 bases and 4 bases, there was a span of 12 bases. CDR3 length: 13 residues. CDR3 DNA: TGTGCCAGCAGGGCAAGGTTGGGCTATGGCTACACCTTC. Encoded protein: CASRARLGYGYTF.

CDR3 sequence (DNA): TGTGCCAGCGAACCGGGACAAGACTCCTACGAGCAGTACTTC. Amino acids: CASEPGQDSYEQYF. V usage is TRBV6-2 or TRBV6-3 and J usage is TRBJ2-7, with a weak D call TRBD1 (6 bases). This CDR3 is 14 amino acids long. Trimming pared 8 bases from V and 0 bases from J, leaving 14 bases between. The germline CDR1 and CDR2 sequences are MNHEY and SVGEGT.

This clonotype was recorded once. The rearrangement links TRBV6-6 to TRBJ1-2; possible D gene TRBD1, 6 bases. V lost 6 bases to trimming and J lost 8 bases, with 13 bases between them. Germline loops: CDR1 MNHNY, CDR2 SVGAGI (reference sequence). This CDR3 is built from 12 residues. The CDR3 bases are TGTGCCAGCAGACCCAAGGGGGGCGGCTACACCTTC. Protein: CASRPKGGGYTF.

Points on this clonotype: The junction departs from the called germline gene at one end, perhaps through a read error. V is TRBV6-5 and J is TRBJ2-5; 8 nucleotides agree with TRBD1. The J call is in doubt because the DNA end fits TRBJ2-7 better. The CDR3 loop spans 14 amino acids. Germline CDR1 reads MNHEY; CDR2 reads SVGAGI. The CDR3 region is CSSSRTGNGYEQYF. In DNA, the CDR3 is TGTTCCAGCAGTCGGACAGGGAATGGCTACGAGCAGTACTTC.

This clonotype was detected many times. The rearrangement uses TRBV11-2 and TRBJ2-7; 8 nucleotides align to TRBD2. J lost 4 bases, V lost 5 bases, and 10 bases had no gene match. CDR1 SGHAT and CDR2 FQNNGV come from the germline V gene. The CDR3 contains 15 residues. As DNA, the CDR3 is TGTGCCAGCAGCCTGGAGGAACTAGCGGCTTACGAGCAGTACTTC. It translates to CASSLEELAAYEQYF.

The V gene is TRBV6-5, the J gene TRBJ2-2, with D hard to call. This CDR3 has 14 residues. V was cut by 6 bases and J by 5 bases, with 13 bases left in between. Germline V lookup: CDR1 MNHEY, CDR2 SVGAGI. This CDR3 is CASSPGSWTGELFF. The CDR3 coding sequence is TGTGCCAGCAGCCCGGGCAGTTGGACCGGGGAGCTGTTTTTT.

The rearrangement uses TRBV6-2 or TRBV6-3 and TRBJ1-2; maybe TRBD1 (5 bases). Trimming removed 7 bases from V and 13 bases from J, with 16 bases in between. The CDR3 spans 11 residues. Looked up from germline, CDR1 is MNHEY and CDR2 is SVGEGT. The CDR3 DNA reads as TGTGCCAGCAAAAATGGGGCTGCCCTCACCTTC. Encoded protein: CASKNGAALTF.

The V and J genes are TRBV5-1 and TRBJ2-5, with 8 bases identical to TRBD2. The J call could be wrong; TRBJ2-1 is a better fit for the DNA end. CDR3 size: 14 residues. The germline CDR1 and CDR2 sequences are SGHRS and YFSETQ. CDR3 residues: CASSLPRGGQVQFF. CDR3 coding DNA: TGCGCCAGCAGCTTGCCCCGGGGGGGCCAGGTGCAGTTCTTC.

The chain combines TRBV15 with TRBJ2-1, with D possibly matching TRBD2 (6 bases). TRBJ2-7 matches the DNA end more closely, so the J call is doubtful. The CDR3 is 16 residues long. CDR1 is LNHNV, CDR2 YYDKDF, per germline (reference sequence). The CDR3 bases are TGTGCCACCAGCAGGACCCCCGGAGGGGCATGGGACGAGCAGTACTTC. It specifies CATSRTPGGAWDEQYF.

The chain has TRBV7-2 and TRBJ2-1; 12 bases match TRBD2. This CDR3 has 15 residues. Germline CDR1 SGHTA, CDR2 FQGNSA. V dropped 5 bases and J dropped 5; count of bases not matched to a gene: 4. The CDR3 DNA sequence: TGTGCCAGCAGCGGACTAGCGGGGCCCCACAATGAGCAGTTCTTC. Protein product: CASSGLAGPHNEQFF.

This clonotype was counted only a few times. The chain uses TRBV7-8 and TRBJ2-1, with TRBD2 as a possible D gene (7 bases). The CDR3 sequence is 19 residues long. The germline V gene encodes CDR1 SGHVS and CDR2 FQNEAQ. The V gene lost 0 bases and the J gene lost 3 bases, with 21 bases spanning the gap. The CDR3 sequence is CASSLAPAGAGAYYNEQFF. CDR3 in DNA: TGTGCCAGCAGCTTAGCTCCGGCCGGGGCGGGGGCCTACTACAATGAGCAGTTCTTC.

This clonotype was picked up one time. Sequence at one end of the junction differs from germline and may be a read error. CDR3 DNA: TGTGCCATCAGTGGACCACGGACAGGGTTAGGAGAGGCCCAGTACTTC. Translation: CAISGPRTGLGEAQYF. V gene TRBV10-3 combines with J gene TRBJ2-5; 8 bases are a match to TRBD1. CDR1 and CDR2 (germline): ENHRY, SYGVKD. This CDR3 region has 16 residues.

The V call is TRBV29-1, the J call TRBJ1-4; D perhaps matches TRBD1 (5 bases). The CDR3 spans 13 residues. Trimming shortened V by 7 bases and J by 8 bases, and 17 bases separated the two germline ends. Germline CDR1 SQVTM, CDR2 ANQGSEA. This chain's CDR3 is CSAGTPNGEKLFF. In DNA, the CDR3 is TGCAGCGCCGGGACGCCAAATGGAGAAAAACTGTTTTTT.

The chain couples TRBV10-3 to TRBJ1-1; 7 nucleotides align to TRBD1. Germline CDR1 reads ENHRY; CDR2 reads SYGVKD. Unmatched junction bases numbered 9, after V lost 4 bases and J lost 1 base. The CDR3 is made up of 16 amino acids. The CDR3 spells CAISGPDRRGNTEAFF. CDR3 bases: TGTGCCATCAGTGGACCGGACAGGAGGGGGAACACTGAAGCTTTCTTT.

CDR3 in DNA: TGCAGTGCTATAGCGGGGGGGAACACCGGGGAGCTGTTTTTT. Amino acid sequence: CSAIAGGNTGELFF. The chain joins TRBV20-1 to TRBJ2-2; 10 bases align to TRBD2. After removal of 4 bases from V and 1 base from J, the junction contained 0 bases not matched to a gene. The CDR3 is 14 residues long. Looked up from germline, CDR1 is DFQATT and CDR2 is SNEGSKA (reference sequence).

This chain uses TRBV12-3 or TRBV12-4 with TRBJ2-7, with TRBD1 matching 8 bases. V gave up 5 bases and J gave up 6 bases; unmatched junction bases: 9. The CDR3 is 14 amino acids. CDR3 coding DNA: TGTGCCAGCAGTACGTCCCGGGACAGGAGCGAGCAGTACTTC. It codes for CASSTSRDRSEQYF.

This chain's CDR3 is CASSLGLAGVGYEQYF. CDR3 DNA sequence: TGCGCCAGCAGCTTGGGACTAGCGGGAGTTGGATACGAGCAGTACTTC. The rearrangement joins TRBV5-1 to TRBJ2-1; 12 bases are a match to TRBD2. The end of the DNA is better explained by TRBJ2-7, so the J call may be wrong. This CDR3 comprises 16 residues. Germline V CDR1 and CDR2: SGHRS, YFSETQ.

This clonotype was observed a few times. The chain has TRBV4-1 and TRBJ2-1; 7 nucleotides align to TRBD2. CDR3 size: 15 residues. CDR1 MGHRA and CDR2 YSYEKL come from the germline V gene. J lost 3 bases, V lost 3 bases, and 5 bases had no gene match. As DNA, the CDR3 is TGCGCCAGCAGCCATGCCGGGACTAACTACAATGAGCAGTTCTTC. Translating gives CASSHAGTNYNEQFF.

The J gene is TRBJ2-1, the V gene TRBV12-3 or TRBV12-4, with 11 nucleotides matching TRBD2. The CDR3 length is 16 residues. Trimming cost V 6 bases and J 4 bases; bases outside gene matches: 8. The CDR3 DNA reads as TGTGCCAGCAGGAACCTTGCTAGCGGGGGGTACAATGAGCAGTTCTTC. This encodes CASRNLASGGYNEQFF.

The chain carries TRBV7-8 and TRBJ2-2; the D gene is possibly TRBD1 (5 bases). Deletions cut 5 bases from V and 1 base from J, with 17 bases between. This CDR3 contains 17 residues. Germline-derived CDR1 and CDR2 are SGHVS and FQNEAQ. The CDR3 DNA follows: TGTGCCAGCAGCCCCGCTCCACAGGAGCTGAACACCGGGGAGCTGTTTTTT. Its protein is CASSPAPQELNTGELFF.

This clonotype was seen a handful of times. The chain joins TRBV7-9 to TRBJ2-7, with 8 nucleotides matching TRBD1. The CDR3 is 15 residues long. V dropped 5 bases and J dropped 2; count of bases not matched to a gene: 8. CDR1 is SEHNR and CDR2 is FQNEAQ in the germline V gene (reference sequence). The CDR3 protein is CASSTPTGAAYEQYF. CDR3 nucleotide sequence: TGTGCCAGCAGCACGCCGACAGGGGCAGCCTACGAGCAGTACTTC.

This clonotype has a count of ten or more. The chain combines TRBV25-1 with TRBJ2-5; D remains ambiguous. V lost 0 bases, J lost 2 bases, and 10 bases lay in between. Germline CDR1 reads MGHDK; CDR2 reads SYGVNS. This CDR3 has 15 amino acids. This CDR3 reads CASSEYRQVQETQYF. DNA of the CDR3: TGTGCCAGCAGTGAATATAGGCAGGTTCAAGAGACCCAGTACTTC.